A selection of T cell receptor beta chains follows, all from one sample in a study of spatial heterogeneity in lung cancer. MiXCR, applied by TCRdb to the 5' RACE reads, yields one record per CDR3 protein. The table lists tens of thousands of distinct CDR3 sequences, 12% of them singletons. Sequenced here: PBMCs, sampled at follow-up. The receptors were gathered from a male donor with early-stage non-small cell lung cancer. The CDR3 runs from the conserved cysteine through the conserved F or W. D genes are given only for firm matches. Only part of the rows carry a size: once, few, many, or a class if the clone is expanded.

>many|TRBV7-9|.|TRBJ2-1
TGTGCCAGCAGCCTCAGCGGGTCCTCCTACAATGAGCAGTTCTTC
CASSLSGSSYNEQFF
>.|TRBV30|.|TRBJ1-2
TGTGCCTGGAGTGTACCCAGACTTACCTATGGCTACACCTTC
CAWSVPRLTYGYTF
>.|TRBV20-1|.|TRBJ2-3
TGCAGTGCCCGCAGATCGGCTGGGGTTTTTGATACGCAGTATTTT
CSARRSAGVFDTQYF
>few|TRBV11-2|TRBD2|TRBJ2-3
TGTGCCAGCAGCTTACGAGGGGAGGGGACAGATACGCAGTATTTT
CASSLRGEGTDTQYF
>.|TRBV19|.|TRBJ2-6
TGTGCCAGTAGGGGCTTTTCTGGGGCCAACGTCCTGACTTTC
CASRGFSGANVLTF
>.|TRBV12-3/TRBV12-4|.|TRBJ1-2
TGTGCCAGCAGTTCCTCCGAAGCGGGCTACACCTTC
CASSSSEAGYTF
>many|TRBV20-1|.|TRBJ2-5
TGCAGTGCTAGCTACACAGTACAAGAGACCCAGTACTTC
CSASYTVQETQYF
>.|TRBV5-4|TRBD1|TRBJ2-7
TGTGCCAGCAGCTTGTACGGACAGGGAAGCTACGAGCAGTACTTC
CASSLYGQGSYEQYF
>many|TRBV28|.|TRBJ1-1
TGTGCCAGCAGTTTACAGACGGCGGGGAGGGCTGAAGCTTTCTTT
CASSLQTAGRAEAFF
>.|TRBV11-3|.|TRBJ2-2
TGTGCCAGCAGCTTAATGGAGGCCGGGGAGCTGTTTTTT
CASSLMEAGELFF
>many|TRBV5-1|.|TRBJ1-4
TGCGCCAGCAGTACGGGACATCGGACCGGGAAACTGTTTTTT
CASSTGHRTGKLFF
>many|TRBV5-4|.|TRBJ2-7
TGTGCCAGCAGCTTTAGCGGTACCGGATACGAGCAGTACTTC
CASSFSGTGYEQYF
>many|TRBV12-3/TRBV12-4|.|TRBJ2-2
TGTGCCAGCAGCCGACAGGTTCGGGACACCGGGGAGCTGTTTTTT
CASSRQVRDTGELFF
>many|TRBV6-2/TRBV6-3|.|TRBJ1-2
TGTGCCAGCAGTTACGACCACGACGGATACAACTATGGCTACACCTTC
CASSYDHDGYNYGYTF
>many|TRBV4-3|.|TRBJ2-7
TGCGCCAGCAGCCACAGGGGGGGGGACGAGCAGTACTTC
CASSHRGGDEQYF
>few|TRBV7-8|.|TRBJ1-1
TGTGCCAGCAACAGGGAGATGAACACTGAAGCTTTCTTT
CASNREMNTEAFF
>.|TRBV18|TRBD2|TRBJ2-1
TGTGCCAGCTCACTGACTAGCGGGGGTTGGAATGAGCAGTTCTTC
CASSLTSGGWNEQFF
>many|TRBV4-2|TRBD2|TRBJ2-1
TGTGCCAGCAAGCCGAGCGGGGGAGTTGAGCAGTTCTTC
CASKPSGGVEQFF
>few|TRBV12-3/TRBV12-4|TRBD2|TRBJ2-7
TGTGCCAGCAGTTTAGGAGCGGGAGGGTCCTACGAGCAGTACTTC
CASSLGAGGSYEQYF
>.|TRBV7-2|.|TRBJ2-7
TGTGCCAGCAGCCCCCCCAGCCCCGAGCAGTACTTC
CASSPPSPEQYF
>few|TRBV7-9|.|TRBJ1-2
TGTGCCAGCAGCGGACAGAACTTCTATGGCTACACCTTC
CASSGQNFYGYTF
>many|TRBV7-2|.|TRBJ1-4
TGTGCCAGCAGCCCCGACGGCGGGAGGGATGAAAAACTGTTTTTT
CASSPDGGRDEKLFF
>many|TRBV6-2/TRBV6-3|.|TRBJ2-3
TGTGCCAGCCGCCGGGACTCTACCCCATCTAGCACAGATACGCAGTATTTT
CASRRDSTPSSTDTQYF
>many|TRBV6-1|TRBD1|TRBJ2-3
TGTGCCAGCAGTGGTTACGGGACAGGGGGATATACGCAGTATTTT
CASSGYGTGGYTQYF
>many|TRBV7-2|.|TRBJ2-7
TGTGCCAGCAGCTTAGGAGGGGTCTCCTACGAGCAGTACTTC
CASSLGGVSYEQYF
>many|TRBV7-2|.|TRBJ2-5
TGTGCCAGCAGCTTAGAATGGCAGGAGACCCAGTACTTC
CASSLEWQETQYF
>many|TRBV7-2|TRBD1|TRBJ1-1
TGTGCCAGCAGCGGTACAGGGGGAGCAATGGTAAAGGCTTTCTTT
CASSGTGGAMVKAFF
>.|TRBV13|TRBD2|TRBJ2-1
TGTGCCAGCAGCTCGGGACTAGCGGGAGTAAATGAGCAGTTCTTC
CASSSGLAGVNEQFF
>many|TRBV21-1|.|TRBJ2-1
TGTGCCAGCAGCCCTCCCGGGCAGGGGACGAGGAATGAGCAGTTCTTC
CASSPPGQGTRNEQFF
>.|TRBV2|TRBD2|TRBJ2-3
TGTGCCAGCTGTCGGGAGGCCCTTAGCACAGATACGCAGTATTTT
CASCREALSTDTQYF
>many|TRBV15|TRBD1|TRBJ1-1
TGTGCCACCAGCAGAGGATCAGGGGGGGAAGCTTTCTTT
CATSRGSGGEAFF
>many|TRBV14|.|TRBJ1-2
TGTGCCAGCAGCCCAAGGACGAGCGATGGCTACACCTTC
CASSPRTSDGYTF
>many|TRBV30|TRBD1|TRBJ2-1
TGTGCCTGGGCGCGAGGACAGGGGAGGAATGAGCAGTTCTTC
CAWARGQGRNEQFF
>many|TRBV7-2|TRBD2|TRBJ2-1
TGTGCCAGCAGCCCAGCGACTAGCGGGGGACGCGAGCAGTTCTTC
CASSPATSGGREQFF
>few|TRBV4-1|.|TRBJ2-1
TGCGCCAGCAGACTCGGCCTAGGAGTCCCCTACAATGAGCAGTTCTTC
CASRLGLGVPYNEQFF
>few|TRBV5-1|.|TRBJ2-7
TGCGCCAGCAGCCCAAGTCGGTACGAGCAGTACTTC
CASSPSRYEQYF
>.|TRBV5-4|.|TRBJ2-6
TGTGCCAGCAGCTTGGCGTACGGTCCCAACTCTGGGGCCAACGTCCTGACTTTC
CASSLAYGPNSGANVLTF
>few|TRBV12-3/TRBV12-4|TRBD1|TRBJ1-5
TGTGCCAGCAGTGGGGACAGTAGCAATCAGCCCCAGCATTTT
CASSGDSSNQPQHF
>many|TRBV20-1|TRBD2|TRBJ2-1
TGCAGTGCTAATGGACTAGCGGGAGGGCGGTACAATGAGCAGTTCTTC
CSANGLAGGRYNEQFF
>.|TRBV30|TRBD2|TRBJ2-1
TGTGCCTGGAGAACTAGCGGGAGTTCCTACAATGAGCAGTTCTTC
CAWRTSGSSYNEQFF
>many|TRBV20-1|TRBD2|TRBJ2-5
TGCAGTGCTAGAGATCTAGCGGACCAAGAGACCCAGTACTTC
CSARDLADQETQYF
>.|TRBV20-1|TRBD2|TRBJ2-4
TGCAGTGTATCGAACGGGAGGGCCAAAAACATTCAGTACTTC
CSVSNGRAKNIQYF
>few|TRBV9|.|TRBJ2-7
TGTGCCAGCAGCGTAGGAAGCGGGTACCCCTACGAGCAGTACTTC
CASSVGSGYPYEQYF
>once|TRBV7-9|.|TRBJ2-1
TGTGCCAGCAGCTTAAACCTCGGTATTGAGGGGCAGTTCTTC
CASSLNLGIEGQFF
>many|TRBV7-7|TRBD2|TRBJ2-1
TGTGCCAGCAGCGGGAAGCGGGGGGCCTACAATGAGCAGTTCTTC
CASSGKRGAYNEQFF
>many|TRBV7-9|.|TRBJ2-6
TGTGCCATACAAACCCCGGGCCGCGTCCCTGGGGCCAACGTCCTGACTTTC
CAIQTPGRVPGANVLTF
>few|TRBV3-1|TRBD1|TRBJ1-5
TGTGCCAGCAGCGAGCAGGGGGGAGCCCAGCATTTT
CASSEQGGAQHF
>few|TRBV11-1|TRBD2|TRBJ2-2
TGTGCCAGCAGACCAAGCGGGAGGGTCCCTGGGGAGCTGTTTTTT
CASRPSGRVPGELFF
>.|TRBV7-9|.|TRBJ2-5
TGTGCCAGCAGCTTAGCCCTGGCGGCGGAAGAGACCCAGTACTTC
CASSLALAAEETQYF
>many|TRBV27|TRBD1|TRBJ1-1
TGTGCCAGCAGTCGCCAGGGGGTCGTCCTGAACACTGAAGCTTTCTTT
CASSRQGVVLNTEAFF
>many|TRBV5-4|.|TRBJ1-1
TGTGCCAGCAGCTTGAAGCGGGACACTGAAGCTTTCTTT
CASSLKRDTEAFF
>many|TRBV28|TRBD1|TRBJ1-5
TGTGCCAGCAGTTTCGTGGACAGGGGTAATCAGCCCCAGCATTTT
CASSFVDRGNQPQHF
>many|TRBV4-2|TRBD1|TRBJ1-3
TGTGCCAGCAGCCTAGGAGCAAGACAGGGAACATACTCGTTCTCTGGAAACACCATATATTTT
CASSLGARQGTYSFSGNTIYF
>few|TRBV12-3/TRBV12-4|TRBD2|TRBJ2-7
TGTGCCAGCAATTTAGCGGGAGTGGCGGATGAGCAGTACTTC
CASNLAGVADEQYF
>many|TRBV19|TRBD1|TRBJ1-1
TGTGCCAGTAGTCCCGGGACAGGGACCTTTGAAGCTTTCTTT
CASSPGTGTFEAFF